This TCR beta chain originates from a study of T cell responses to AZD1222 COVID-19 vaccine. In the study overall: Investigators merged groups given second doses at roughly 4 or roughly 12 weeks.

Overall study findings and caveats: Only after the peak T cell response were repertoires sampled. Regions 160-218 and 743-854 dominated among vaccine-associated CD4 TCRs spanning spike. Females made up more of the donors, who were largely white British, and clonal diversity may have come out too low.

The assay was immunoSEQ multiplex PCR, and TCRdb's table has in-frame clones only and misses some. The sample holds about 120,000 clones; about 90% are singletons and the top ten take 5.4%. The CDR3 is 13 residues long. Germline CDR1 and CDR2: SGHNT and YYREEE (reference sequence). The V end was cut by 6 bases, the J end by 4 bases, with 13 bases between. The sample holds a few counts of this clone. What it recognizes is unknown. V and J are TRBV5-4 and TRBJ1-2; no firm D call. The receptor's source is an adult in good health. The material sequenced was peripheral blood, taken on day 0 of AZD1222 vaccination. The CDR3 DNA is TGTGCCAGCACCCTGGAGGCGTCCTATGGCTACACCTTC. Translated, it gives CASTLEASYGYTF.